These 2 T cell receptor beta chains share one sample of origin, sequenced in a study of tumor-infiltrating lymphocytes in primary liver carcinoma. Unsorted bulk tissue of roughly 18-32 mg yielded co-extracted RNA and DNA. TCR beta cDNA was made from 500 ng total RNA with a constant-region primer. Employing slightly modified ARM-PCR, three nested multiplex PCR rounds were run, and these gave rise to the TCR beta libraries. Two initial PCR rounds of about 10 cycles each paired TRBV1-TRBV30 forward primers with a C-beta reverse primer. TCRdb reanalysed the multiplex PCR reads using MiXCR and keeps one entry per CDR3 protein. The sample consists of over 100,000 distinct CDR3 sequences, 65% to 75% of them appearing once. The sequencing input was tumor-adjacent normal liver tissue. The receptors come from a woman aged 55-75 years with primary liver carcinoma and hepatitis B virus infection.

Regarding this clonotype: This could be a read error, since a much larger clone is one nucleotide away. The V gene is TRBV5-1, the J gene TRBJ2-3; D uncertain. The CDR3 is 14 amino acids. Germline V CDR1 and CDR2: SGHRS, YFSETQ. DNA of the CDR3: TGCCCCAGCAGCAACCTCGGAAAGACAGATACGCAGTATTTT. This encodes CPSSNLGKTDTQYF. The variable domain in full, with the rest retrieved from reference TRBV5-1 and TRBJ2-3, is KAGVTQTPRYLIKTRGQQVTLSCSPISGHRSVSWYQQTPGQGLQFLFEYFSETQRNKGNFPGRFSGRQFSNSRSEMNVSTLELGDSALYLCPSSNLGKTDTQYFGPGTRLTVL.

This sequence joins TRBV12-3 or TRBV12-4 and TRBJ2-7; TRBD2 aligns across 13 bases. The CDR3 runs 15 residues. The V gene end was trimmed by 4 bases and the J gene end by 9 bases; junction bases not matched to a gene: 9. In DNA form, the CDR3 reads TGTGCCAGCAGTTCGGGACTAGCGGGAAGTATCACGCAGTACTTC. Encoded protein: CASSSGLAGSITQYF.